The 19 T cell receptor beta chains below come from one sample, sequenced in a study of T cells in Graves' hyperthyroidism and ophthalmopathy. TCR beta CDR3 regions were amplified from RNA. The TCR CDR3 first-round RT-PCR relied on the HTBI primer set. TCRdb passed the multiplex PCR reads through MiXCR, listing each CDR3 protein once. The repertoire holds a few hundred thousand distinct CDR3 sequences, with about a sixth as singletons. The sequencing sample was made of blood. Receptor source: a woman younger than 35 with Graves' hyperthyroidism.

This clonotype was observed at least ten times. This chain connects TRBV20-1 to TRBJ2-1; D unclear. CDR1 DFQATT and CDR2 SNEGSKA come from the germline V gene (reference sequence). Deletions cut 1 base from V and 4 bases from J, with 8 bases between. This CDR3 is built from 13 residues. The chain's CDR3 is CSARVPLYNEQFF. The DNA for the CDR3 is TGCAGTGCTAGAGTGCCTTTGTACAATGAGCAGTTCTTC.

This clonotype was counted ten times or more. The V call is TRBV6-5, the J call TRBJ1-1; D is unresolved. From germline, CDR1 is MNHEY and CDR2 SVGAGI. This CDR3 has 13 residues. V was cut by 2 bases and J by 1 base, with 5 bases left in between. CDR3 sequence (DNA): TGTGCCAGCAGTTACCAACAGAACACTGAAGCTTTCTTT. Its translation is CASSYQQNTEAFF.

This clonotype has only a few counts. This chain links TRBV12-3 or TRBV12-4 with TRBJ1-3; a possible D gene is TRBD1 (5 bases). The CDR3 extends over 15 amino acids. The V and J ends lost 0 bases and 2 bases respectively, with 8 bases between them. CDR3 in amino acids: CASSLAPGPGNTIYF. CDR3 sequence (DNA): TGTGCCAGCAGTTTAGCCCCGGGGCCTGGAAACACCATATATTTT.

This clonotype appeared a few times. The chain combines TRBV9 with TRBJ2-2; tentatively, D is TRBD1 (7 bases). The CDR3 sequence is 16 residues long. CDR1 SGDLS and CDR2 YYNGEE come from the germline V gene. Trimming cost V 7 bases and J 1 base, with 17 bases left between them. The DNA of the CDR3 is TGTGCCAGCCAGGGGGGACTCGGTTGGAACACCGGGGAGCTGTTTTTT. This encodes CASQGGLGWNTGELFF.

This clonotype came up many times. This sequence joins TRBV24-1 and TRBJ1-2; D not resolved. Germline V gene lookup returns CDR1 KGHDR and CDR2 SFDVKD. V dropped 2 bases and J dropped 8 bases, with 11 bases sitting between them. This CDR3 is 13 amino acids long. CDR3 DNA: TGTGCCACCAGTGATTCAAACGGGCGGGGCTACACCTTC. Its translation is CATSDSNGRGYTF.

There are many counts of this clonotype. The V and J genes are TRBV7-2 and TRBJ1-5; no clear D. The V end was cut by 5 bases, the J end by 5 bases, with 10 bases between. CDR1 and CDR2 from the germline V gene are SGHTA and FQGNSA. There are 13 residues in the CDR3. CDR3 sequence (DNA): TGTGCCAGCAGCGTTCAATGGGATCAGCCCCAGCATTTT. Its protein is CASSVQWDQPQHF.

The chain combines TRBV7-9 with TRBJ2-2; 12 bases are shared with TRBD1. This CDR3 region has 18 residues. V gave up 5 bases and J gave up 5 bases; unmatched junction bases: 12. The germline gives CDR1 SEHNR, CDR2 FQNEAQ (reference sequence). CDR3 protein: CASSSGRDRGLRTGELFF. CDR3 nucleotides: TGTGCCAGCAGCAGTGGCCGGGACAGGGGGCTGAGGACCGGGGAGCTGTTTTTT.

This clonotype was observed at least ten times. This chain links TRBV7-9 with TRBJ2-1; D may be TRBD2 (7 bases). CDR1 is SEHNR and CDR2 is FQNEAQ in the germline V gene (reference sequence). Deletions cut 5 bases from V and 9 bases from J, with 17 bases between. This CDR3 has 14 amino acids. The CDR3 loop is CASSGWEGGVEQFF. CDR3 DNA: TGTGCCAGCAGCGGTTGGGAGGGGGGCGTTGAGCAGTTCTTC.

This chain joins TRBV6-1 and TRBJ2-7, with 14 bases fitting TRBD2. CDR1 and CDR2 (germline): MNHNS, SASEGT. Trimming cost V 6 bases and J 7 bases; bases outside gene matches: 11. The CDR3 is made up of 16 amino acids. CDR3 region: CASSPLGGLAGVEQYF. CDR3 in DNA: TGTGCCAGCAGCCCACTTGGGGGACTAGCGGGAGTGGAGCAGTACTTC.

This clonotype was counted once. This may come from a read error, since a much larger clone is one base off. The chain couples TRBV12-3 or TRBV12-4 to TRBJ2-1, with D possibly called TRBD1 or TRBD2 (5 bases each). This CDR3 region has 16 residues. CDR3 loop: CGSSLIWGKRYNEQFF. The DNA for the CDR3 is TGTGGCAGCAGTCTCATATGGGGGAAGAGGTACAATGAGCAGTTCTTC.

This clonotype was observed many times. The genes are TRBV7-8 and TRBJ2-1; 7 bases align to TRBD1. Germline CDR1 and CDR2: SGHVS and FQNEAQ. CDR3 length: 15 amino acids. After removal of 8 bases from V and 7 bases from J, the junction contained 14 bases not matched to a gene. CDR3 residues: CASPHPDRVENEQFF. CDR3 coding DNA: TGTGCCAGCCCCCACCCAGACAGGGTAGAAAATGAGCAGTTCTTC. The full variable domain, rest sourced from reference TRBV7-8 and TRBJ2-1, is GAGVSQSPRYKVAKRGQDVALRCDPISGHVSLFWYQQALGQGPEFLTYFQNEAQLDKSGLPSDRFFAERPEGSVSTLKIQRTQQEDSAVYLCASPHPDRVENEQFFGPGTRLTVL.

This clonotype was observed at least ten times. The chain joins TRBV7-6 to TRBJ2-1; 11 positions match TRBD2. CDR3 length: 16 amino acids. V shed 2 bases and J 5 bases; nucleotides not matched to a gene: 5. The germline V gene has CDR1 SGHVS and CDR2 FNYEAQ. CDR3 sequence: CASSLLAGGPNNEQFF. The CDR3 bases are TGTGCCAGCAGCTTATTAGCGGGGGGGCCGAACAATGAGCAGTTCTTC.

CDR3: CASSERGSAVEAFF. CDR3 DNA sequence: TGTGCCAGCAGTGAAAGAGGCTCCGCCGTTGAAGCTTTCTTT. The chain links TRBV2 to TRBJ1-1; D is uncertain. Deletions cut 2 bases from V and 7 bases from J, with 14 bases between. The CDR3 runs to 14 residues. The germline gives CDR1 SNHLY, CDR2 FYNNEI.

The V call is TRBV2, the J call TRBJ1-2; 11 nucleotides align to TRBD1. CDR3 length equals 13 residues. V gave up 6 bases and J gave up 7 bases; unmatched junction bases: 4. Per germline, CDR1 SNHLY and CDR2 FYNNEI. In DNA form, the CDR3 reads TGTGCCAGCAGGGGACAGGGGGAGGTTGGCTACACCTTC. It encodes CASRGQGEVGYTF.

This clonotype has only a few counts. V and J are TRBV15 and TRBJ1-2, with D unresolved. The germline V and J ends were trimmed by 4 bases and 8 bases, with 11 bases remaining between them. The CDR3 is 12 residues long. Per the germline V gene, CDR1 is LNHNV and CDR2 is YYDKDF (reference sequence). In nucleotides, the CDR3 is TGTGCCACCAGCATTACCGGGCCCGGCTACACCTTC. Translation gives CATSITGPGYTF.

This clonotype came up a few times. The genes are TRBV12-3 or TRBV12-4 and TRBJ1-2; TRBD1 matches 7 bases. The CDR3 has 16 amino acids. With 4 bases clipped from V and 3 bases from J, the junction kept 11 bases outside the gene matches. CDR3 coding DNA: TGTGCCAGCAGTTCCCGACAGGGCGATTGGCACTATGGCTACACCTTC. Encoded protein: CASSSRQGDWHYGYTF.

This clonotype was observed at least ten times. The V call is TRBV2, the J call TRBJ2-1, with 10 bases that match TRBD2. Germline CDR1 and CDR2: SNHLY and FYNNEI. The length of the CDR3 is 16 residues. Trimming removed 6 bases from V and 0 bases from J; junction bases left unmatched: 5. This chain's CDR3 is CASSRLAGGSYNEQFF. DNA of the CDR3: TGTGCCAGCAGCCGGTTAGCGGGGGGCTCCTACAATGAGCAGTTCTTC.

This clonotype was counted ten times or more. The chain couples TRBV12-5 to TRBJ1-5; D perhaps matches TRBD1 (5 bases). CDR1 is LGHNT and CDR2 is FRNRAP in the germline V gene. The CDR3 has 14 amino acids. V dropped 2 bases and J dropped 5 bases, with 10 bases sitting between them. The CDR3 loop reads CASGLLGPHQPQHF. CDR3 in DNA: TGTGCTAGTGGTTTGTTGGGACCCCATCAGCCCCAGCATTTT.

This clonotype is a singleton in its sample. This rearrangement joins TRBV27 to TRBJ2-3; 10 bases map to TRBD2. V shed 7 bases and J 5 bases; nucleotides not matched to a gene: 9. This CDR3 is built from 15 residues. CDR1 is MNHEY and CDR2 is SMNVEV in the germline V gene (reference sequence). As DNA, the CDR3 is TGTGCCAGCACCCCCTTGGTAGCGGGAGGAGATACGCAGTATTTT. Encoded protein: CASTPLVAGGDTQYF.